The clone carrying this T cell receptor beta chain is large (0.1 to 1%) in the sample. This sample stems from a study of cytomegalovirus exposure and HLA in healthy donors. 13 Jbeta primers and 60 Vbeta primers were used for the PCR. Profiled with immunoSEQ multiplex PCR; TCRdb holds only in-frame clones, not every one. Among tens of thousands of clones listed, roughly four fifths were seen once. The receptor was derived from a human donor in good health. The sequenced sample was PBMCs.

Here the CDR3 reads CASSAGSTDTQYF. DNA for the CDR3: TGTGCCAGCAGTGCGGGTAGCACAGATACGCAGTATTTT. The chain couples TRBV6-4 to TRBJ2-3, with D unclear. The CDR3 spans 13 residues. V was clipped by 4 bases and J by 0 bases, with 5 bases between them. Per germline, CDR1 MRHNA and CDR2 SNTAGT.